The entry below describes one TCR beta chain. This entry comes from a study of cytomegalovirus exposure and HLA in healthy donors. Study overall: Most genotyped donors, over 70% of 300 to 400, had Caucasian-associated genetic ancestry.

PCR involved 60 Vbeta and 13 Jbeta primers. Sequencing used immunoSEQ multiplex PCR; TCRdb keeps in-frame clones, though not all of them. The sample carries fewer than 200,000 clones, over 75% recorded once. V was clipped by 5 bases and J by 5 bases, with 10 bases between them. CDR3 length equals 12 residues. The V gene's germline CDR1 is SGHRS and CDR2 YFSETQ. The clonotype was recovered from a man aged 40-55 years in good health and CMV-seropositive. Sequencing was carried out using PBMCs. J is TRBJ2-5 and V is TRBV5-1; TRBD2 is a possible D gene (6 bases). CDR3 nucleotide sequence: TGCGCCAGCAGTGGAGGGCTGGAGACCCAGTACTTC. Protein sequence: CASSGGLETQYF.